The clone carrying this TCR beta chain was seen many times. This entry comes from a study of read filtering for tumor transcriptome and immune sequencing. The CDR3 loop spans 14 amino acids. CDR1 is LGHDT, CDR2 YNNKEL, per germline (reference sequence). V shed 2 bases and J shed 8 bases, with 13 bases lying between them. From approximately 430 ng of RNA, a library with molecular barcoded alpha/delta and beta/gamma adaptors was made. TCRdb independently ran MiXCR on the reads; one entry per CDR3 protein. The sample records about 57,000 distinct CDR3 sequences, 20% to 25% being singletons. The sequenced sample was a population of CD138-negative cells sorted from bone marrow. The source of this sequence is a donor older than 35 with multiple myeloma. This chain uses TRBV3-1 with TRBJ2-1; D is possibly TRBD2 (6 bases). The CDR3 reads CASSQSVRRDEQFF. The CDR3 DNA follows: TGTGCCAGCAGCCAATCGGTCCGGAGGGATGAGCAGTTCTTC.